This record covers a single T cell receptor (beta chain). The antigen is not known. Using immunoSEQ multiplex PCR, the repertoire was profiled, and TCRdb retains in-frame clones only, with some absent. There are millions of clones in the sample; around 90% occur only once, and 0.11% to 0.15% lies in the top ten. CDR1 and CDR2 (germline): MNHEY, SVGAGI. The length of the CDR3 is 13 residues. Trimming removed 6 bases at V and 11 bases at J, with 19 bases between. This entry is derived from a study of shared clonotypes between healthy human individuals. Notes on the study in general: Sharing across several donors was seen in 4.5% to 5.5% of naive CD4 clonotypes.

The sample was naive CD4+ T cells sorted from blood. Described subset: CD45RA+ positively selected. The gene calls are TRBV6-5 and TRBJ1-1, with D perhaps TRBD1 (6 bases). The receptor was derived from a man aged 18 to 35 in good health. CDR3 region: CASRVTTGAWAFF. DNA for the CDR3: TGTGCCAGCAGGGTAACGACAGGTGCGTGGGCTTTCTTT.